This TCR beta chain was captured in a study of T cells after somatic rescue of genetic block. TCRdb keeps only in-frame clones here, not all; method: immunoSEQ multiplex PCR. The table shows approximately 100,000 clones, with just under 90% occurring only once. The germline V gene encodes CDR1 SGHAT and CDR2 FQNNGV. The V segment lost 3 bases and the J segment 8 bases; nucleotides outside the gene matches: 12. The CDR3 consists of 16 residues. The chain links TRBV11-2 to TRBJ2-1, with 8 bases that match TRBD2. Input material: peripheral blood mononuclear cells (PBMCs). The sequence was collected from a woman aged 18-35 years. The CDR3 nucleotides are TGTGCCAGCAGCTTCGTGACTAGCGTGGGCGGAGATGAGCAGTTCTTC. Translated, it gives CASSFVTSVGGDEQFF. The full variable domain, rest sourced from reference TRBV11-2 and TRBJ2-1, is EAGVAQSPRYKIIEKRQSVAFWCNPISGHATLYWYQQILGQGPKLLIQFQNNGVVDDSQLPKDRFSAERLKGVDSTLKIQPAKLEDSAVYLCASSFVTSVGGDEQFFGPGTRLTVL.